Below, 7 T cell receptor beta chains from the same sample are listed, as sequenced in a study of shared clonotypes between healthy human individuals. Repertoires were generated with immunoSEQ multiplex PCR, while TCRdb's copy carries only in-frame clones and drops some. The sample contains roughly 700,000 clones, 90% of which appear only once. Input material: memory CD8+ T cells from PBMCs. The subset here: CD45RO+ cells pooled with CCR7-negative TemRA cells. These receptors were taken from a man aged 18 to 29 in good health. Some clones in this sample may be carry-over from other donors' samples.

The J gene is TRBJ2-3, the V gene TRBV27, with D perhaps assigned TRBD1 or TRBD2 (5 bases each). There are 14 residues in the CDR3. Germline loops: CDR1 MNHEY, CDR2 SMNVEV (reference sequence). V dropped 5 bases and J dropped 5 bases, with 14 bases sitting between them. The CDR3 loop reads CASSLLNGGDTQYF. The CDR3 nucleotides read TGTGCCAGCAGTCTGCTTAATGGGGGAGATACGCAGTATTTT.

This clone was recorded once. The chain uses TRBV19 and TRBJ2-5; no definite D call. V was trimmed by 3 bases and J by 1 base, leaving 12 bases between them. Germline loops: CDR1 LNHDA, CDR2 SQIVND (reference sequence). The CDR3 spans 15 residues. As DNA, the CDR3 is TGTGCCAGTAGTATTATCTCCGGATCCCAAGAGACCCAGTACTTC. Protein sequence: CASSIISGSQETQYF.

This clone was seen a single time. V and J are TRBV6-5 and TRBJ2-1, with TRBD2 identical over 9 bases. The V and J ends lost 7 bases and 6 bases, in that order; junction bases with no gene match: 7. This CDR3 is built from 14 residues. Germline loops: CDR1 MNHEY, CDR2 SVGAGI. The CDR3 is CASNSGSSSNEQFF. CDR3 DNA sequence: TGTGCCAGCAATAGCGGGAGCTCTAGCAATGAGCAGTTCTTC.

V usage is TRBV7-3 and J usage is TRBJ1-5; D remains ambiguous. V was cut by 0 bases and J by 2 bases, with 5 bases left in between. The CDR3 extends over 14 amino acids. Germline V gene data show CDR1 as SGHTA and CDR2 as FQGTGA. The CDR3 reads CASSLTGGNQPQHF. For the CDR3, the DNA is TGTGCCAGCAGCTTAACGGGCGGCAATCAGCCCCAGCATTTT.

V gene TRBV6-1 combines with J gene TRBJ2-3; 7 positions match TRBD1. The CDR3 covers 17 residues. The V gene end was trimmed by 3 bases and the J gene end by 4 bases; junction bases not matched to a gene: 13. Looked up from germline, CDR1 is MNHNS and CDR2 is SASEGT. The CDR3 DNA reads TGTGCCAGCAGTGAGCCGGTTCAAGGGGGCGCGGCAGATACGCAGTATTTT. Its translation is CASSEPVQGGAADTQYF.

The V call is TRBV29-1, the J call TRBJ2-2; tentatively, D is TRBD1 or TRBD2 (5 bases each). Germline V gene lookup returns CDR1 SQVTM and CDR2 ANQGSEA. Trimming took 5 bases from V and 4 from J, leaving 11 bases between them. The CDR3 extends over 13 amino acids. The CDR3 DNA reads as TGCAGCGTTCTCGGGACCCGCACCGGGGAGCTGTTTTTT. Translated: CSVLGTRTGELFF.

Remarks on this clone: Other DNA sequences from this sample encode an identical CDR3 as well. This chain connects TRBV29-1 to TRBJ2-7; 7 bases are shared with TRBD1. The germline V gene encodes CDR1 SQVTM and CDR2 ANQGSEA. The CDR3 runs 13 residues. V was pared by 6 bases and J by 0 bases, with 5 bases of the junction left unmatched. CDR3 residues: CSVEGQSSYEQYF. The CDR3 region has the DNA TGCAGCGTAGAGGGACAGAGCTCCTACGAGCAGTACTTC.